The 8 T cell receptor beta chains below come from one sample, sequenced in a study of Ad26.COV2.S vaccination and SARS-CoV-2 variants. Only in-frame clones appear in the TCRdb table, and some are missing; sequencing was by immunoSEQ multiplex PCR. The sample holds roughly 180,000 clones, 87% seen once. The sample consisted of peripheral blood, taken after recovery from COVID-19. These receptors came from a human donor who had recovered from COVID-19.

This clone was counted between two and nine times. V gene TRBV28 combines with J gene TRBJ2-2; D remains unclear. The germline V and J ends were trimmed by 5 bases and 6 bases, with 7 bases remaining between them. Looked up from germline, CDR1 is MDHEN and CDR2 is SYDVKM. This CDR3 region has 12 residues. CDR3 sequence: CASSQAPGELFF. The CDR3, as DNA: TGTGCCAGCAGTCAGGCCCCCGGGGAGCTGTTTTTT.

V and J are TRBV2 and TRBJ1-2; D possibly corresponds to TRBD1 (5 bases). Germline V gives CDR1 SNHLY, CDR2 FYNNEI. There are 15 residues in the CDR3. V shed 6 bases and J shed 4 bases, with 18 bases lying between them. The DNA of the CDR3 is TGTGCCAGCAGCGTAAGGACACCTCTTGTCTATGGCTACACCTTC. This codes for CASSVRTPLVYGYTF.

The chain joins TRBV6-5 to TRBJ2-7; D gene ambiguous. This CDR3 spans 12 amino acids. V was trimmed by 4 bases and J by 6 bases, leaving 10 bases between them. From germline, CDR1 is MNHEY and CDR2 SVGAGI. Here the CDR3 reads CASSFGSAEQYF. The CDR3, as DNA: TGTGCCAGCAGTTTTGGGTCAGCCGAGCAGTACTTC.

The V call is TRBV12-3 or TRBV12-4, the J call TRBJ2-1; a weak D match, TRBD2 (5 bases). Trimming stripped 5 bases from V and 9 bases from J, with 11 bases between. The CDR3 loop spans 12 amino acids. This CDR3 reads CASSLTGGEQFF. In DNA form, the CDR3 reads TGTGCCAGCAGTCTTACTGGAGGTGAGCAGTTCTTC.

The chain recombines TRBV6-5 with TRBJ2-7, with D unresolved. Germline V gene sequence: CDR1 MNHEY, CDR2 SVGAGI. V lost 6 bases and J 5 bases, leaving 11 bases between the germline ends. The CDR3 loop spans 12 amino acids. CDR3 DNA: TGTGCCAGCAGCCCCTCGGGCAACGAGCAGTACTTC. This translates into CASSPSGNEQYF.

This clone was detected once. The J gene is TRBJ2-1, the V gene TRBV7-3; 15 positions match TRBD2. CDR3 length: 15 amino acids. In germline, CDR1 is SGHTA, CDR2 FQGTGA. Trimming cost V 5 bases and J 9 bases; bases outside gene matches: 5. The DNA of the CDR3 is TGTGCCAGCAGCCCCCAGGGACTAGCGGGGGGTGAGCAGTTCTTC. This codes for CASSPQGLAGGEQFF. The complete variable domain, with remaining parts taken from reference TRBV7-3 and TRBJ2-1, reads GAGVSQTPSNKVTEKGKYVELRCDPISGHTALYWYRQSLGQGPEFLIYFQGTGAADDSGLPNDRFFAVRPEGSVSTLKIQRTERGDSAVYLCASSPQGLAGGEQFFGPGTRLTVL.

CDR3 sequence reads: CASSLSGNQETQYF. In nucleotides, the CDR3 is TGTGCCAGCAGTTTATCGGGCAACCAAGAGACCCAGTACTTC. V gene TRBV28 combines with J gene TRBJ2-5; no clear D gene. There are 14 residues in the CDR3. Looked up from germline, CDR1 is MDHEN and CDR2 is SYDVKM. Trimming removed 1 base at V and 0 bases at J, with 6 bases between.

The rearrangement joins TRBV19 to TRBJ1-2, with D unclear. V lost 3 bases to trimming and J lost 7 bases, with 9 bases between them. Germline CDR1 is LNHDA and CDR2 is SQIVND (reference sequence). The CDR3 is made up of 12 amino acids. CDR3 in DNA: TGTGCCAGTAGTATGAACGTCGGTGGCTACACCTTC. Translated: CASSMNVGGYTF.